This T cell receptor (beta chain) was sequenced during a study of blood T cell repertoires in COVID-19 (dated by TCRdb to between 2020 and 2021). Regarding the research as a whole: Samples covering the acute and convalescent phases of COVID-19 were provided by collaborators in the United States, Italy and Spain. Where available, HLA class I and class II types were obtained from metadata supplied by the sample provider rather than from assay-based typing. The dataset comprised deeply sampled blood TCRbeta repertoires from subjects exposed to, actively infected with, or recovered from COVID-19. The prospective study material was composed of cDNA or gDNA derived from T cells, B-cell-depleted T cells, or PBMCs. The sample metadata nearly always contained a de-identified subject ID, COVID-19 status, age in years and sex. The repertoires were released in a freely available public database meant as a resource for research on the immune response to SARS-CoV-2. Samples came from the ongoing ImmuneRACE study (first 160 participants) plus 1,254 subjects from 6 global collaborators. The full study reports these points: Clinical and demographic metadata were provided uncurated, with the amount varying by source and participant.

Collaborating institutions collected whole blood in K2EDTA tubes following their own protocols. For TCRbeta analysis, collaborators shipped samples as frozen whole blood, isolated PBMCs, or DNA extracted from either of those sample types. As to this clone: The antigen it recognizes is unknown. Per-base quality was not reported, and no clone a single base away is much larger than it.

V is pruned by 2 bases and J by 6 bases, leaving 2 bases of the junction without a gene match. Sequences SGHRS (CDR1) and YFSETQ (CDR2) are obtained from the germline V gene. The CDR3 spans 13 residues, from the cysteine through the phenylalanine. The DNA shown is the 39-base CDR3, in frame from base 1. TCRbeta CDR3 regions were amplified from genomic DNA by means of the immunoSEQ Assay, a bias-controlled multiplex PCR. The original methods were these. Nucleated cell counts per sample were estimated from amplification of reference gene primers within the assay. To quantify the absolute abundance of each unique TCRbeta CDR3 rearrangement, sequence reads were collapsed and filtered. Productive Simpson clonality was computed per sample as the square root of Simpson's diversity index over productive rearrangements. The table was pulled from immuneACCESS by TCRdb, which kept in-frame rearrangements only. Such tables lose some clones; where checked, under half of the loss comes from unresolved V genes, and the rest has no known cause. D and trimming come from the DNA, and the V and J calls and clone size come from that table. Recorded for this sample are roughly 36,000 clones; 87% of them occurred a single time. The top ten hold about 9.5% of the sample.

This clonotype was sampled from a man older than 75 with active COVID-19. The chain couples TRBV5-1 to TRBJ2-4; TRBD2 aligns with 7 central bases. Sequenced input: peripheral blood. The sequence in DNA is TGCGCCAGCAGCTTAGCGGGGACAAACATTCAGTACTTC. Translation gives CASSLAGTNIQYF.